This entry concerns a single T cell receptor (beta chain). This CDR3 has 15 residues. The sample originates from a study of T cells expressing NK-cell markers. Study at large: Sorted T-cell subsets CD3+CD56+NKG2C+, CD3+CD56+NKG2C- and CD3+CD56-NKG2C+ were TCR beta-sequenced.

TCRdb reanalyzed the 5' RACE reads and collapses them to one entry per CDR3 protein, without DNA. This repertoire includes about 460,000 distinct CDR3 sequences. Material: blood T cells: a sorted CD56 or NKG2C T cell subset, CD4+ or CD8+ T cells, or bulk PBMC T cells (not recorded which). This TCR derives from a woman in her 50s in good health. The gene calls are TRBV12-3 or TRBV12-4 and TRBJ1-1; the TCRdb call, TRBD1, lacks DNA for checking. CDR3: CASSLFGGRWTEAFF.